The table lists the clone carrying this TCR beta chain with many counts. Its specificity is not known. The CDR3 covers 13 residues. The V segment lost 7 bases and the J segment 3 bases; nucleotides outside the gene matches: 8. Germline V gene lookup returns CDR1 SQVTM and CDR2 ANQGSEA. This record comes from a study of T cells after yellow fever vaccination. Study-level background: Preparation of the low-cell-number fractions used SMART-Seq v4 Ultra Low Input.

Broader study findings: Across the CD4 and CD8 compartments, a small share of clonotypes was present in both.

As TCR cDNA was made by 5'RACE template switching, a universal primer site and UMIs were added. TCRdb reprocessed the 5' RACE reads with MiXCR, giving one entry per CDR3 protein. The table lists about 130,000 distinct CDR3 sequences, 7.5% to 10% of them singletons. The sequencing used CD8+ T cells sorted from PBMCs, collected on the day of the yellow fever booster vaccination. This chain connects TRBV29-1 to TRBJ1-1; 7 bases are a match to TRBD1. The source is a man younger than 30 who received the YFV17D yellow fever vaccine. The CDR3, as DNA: TGCAGCGCACGACAGGGAGTATACACTGAAGCTTTCTTT. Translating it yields CSARQGVYTEAFF.